The 5 T cell receptor beta chains presented below share a single source sample, sequenced in a study of untreated major depressive disorder. Data came from immunoSEQ multiplex PCR; TCRdb stores just in-frame clones and leaves some out. The data contain under 20,000 clones, about 92% of them seen just once; the ten biggest clones take up less than 0.75%. No cognate antigen is known for these TCRs. Overall study results and limits: TRBV05-01 (Vbeta 5.1) usage was higher in CD4+ T cells of depressed patients than controls.

Input material: CD4+ T cells from PBMCs. The receptors shown here come from a woman in her 40s with major depressive disorder.

The V and J genes are TRBV5-1 and TRBJ1-3; D not certain. The V end was cut by 4 bases, the J end by 1 base, with 6 bases between. Germline CDR1 reads SGHRS; CDR2 reads YFSETQ. The CDR3 consists of 13 residues. In DNA, the CDR3 is TGCGCCAGCAGCCCTTCTTCTGGAAACACCATATATTTT. Translated: CASSPSSGNTIYF.

This CDR3 is CASSQDGLASETQYF. The CDR3 DNA sequence: TGTGCCAGCAGCCAAGATGGGCTAGCGAGTGAGACCCAGTACTTC. This chain links TRBV4-2 with TRBJ2-5, with TRBD2 as a possible D gene (6 bases). Germline V gene sequence: CDR1 LGHNA, CDR2 YNFKEQ. With 0 bases removed from V and 5 bases from J, the gap between germline ends came to 13 bases. The CDR3 runs to 15 residues.

The CDR3 DNA is TGTGCCTGGGGGACTACGAATACACTTGGGGCAGAGACCCAGTACTTC. It translates to CAWGTTNTLGAETQYF. The genes are TRBV30 and TRBJ2-5; 7 bases fit TRBD2. Trimming at V came to 5 bases and at J to 4 bases, leaving 16 bases not matched to a gene. This CDR3 spans 16 amino acids. The V gene's germline CDR1 is GTSNPN and CDR2 SVGIG (reference sequence).

This chain joins TRBV6-1 and TRBJ2-7; 8 bases fit TRBD2. The V gene end was trimmed by 8 bases and the J gene end by 2 bases; junction bases not matched to a gene: 11. The length of the CDR3 is 15 residues. CDR1 is MNHNS, CDR2 SASEGT, per germline. The CDR3 nucleotides are TGTGCCAGCCGGTTCACTAGCGGTGCTACCTACGAGCAGTACTTC. Its protein is CASRFTSGATYEQYF.

The chain combines TRBV5-1 with TRBJ2-7; weak D call: TRBD2 (6 bases). Trimming removed 5 bases from V and 7 bases from J, with 13 bases in between. This CDR3 comprises 12 residues. The germline V gene has CDR1 SGHRS and CDR2 YFSETQ. In DNA, the CDR3 is TGCGCCAGCAGTTCGGGGGATCGGGAGCAGTACTTC. This translates into CASSSGDREQYF.